Following are 27 T cell receptor beta chains from one sample sequenced in a study of preoperative IRX-2 immunotherapy in early breast cancer. Clones were sequenced by immunoSEQ multiplex PCR, and TCRdb holds only the in-frame ones, with some missing. Altogether some 30,000 clones are present, around 83% being singletons, with the ten largest covering roughly 2.6%. Treatment meaning: preoperative locoregional IRX-2 cytokine immunotherapy. Sequencing was performed on lymph node tissue, taken from a patient treated with IRX-2 immunotherapy. These receptor sequences come from a human donor with breast cancer.

The rearrangement uses TRBV18 and TRBJ2-2; the match to TRBD1 covers 9 bases. V was pared by 4 bases and J by 4 bases, with 1 base of the junction left unmatched. The CDR3 runs 14 residues. Germline-derived CDR1 and CDR2 are KGHSH and LQKENI. The CDR3 is CASSRDRVTGELFF. The CDR3 DNA sequence: TGTGCCAGCTCACGGGACAGGGTCACCGGGGAGCTGTTTTTT.

This clone has a handful of counts. CDR3 protein: CASSILGINFYGYTF. The DNA of the CDR3 is TGTGCCAGTAGTATTCTCGGGATCAATTTCTATGGCTACACCTTC. This chain joins TRBV19 and TRBJ1-2; D unclear. This CDR3 has 15 residues. Germline values: CDR1 LNHDA, CDR2 SQIVND (reference sequence). Trimming pared 3 bases from V and 4 bases from J, leaving 15 bases between.

The J gene is TRBJ2-4, the V gene TRBV12-5, with no clear D. There are 16 residues in the CDR3. CDR1 LGHNT and CDR2 FRNRAP come from the germline V gene. CDR3 amino acids: CASPEVSLRSKNIQYF. The CDR3 DNA is TGTGCCAGCCCCGAAGTATCTTTGAGGAGCAAAAACATTCAGTACTTC.

The chain carries TRBV19 and TRBJ1-6, with TRBD1 identical over 8 bases. The ends lost 10 bases at V and 8 bases at J; junction bases unmatched: 10. The CDR3 is 14 amino acids. Germline CDR1 reads LNHDA; CDR2 reads SQIVND (reference sequence). For the CDR3, the DNA is TGTGCCACCACAGGGACAGGCCACTATTCACCCCTCCACTTT. It is translated as CATTGTGHYSPLHF.

This chain connects TRBV6-8 to TRBJ2-1; the D is unclear. V dropped 8 bases and J dropped 8 bases, with 16 bases sitting between them. CDR3 length: 13 residues. CDR1 MNHGY and CDR2 SAAAGT come from the germline V gene. The CDR3 DNA follows: TGTGCCAGCGCCCCCCCTGCGTCCCATGAGCAGTTCTTC. It codes for CASAPPASHEQFF.

V is TRBV11-3 and J is TRBJ2-7; D perhaps matches TRBD2 (7 bases). V lost 5 bases and J 3 bases, leaving 23 bases between the germline ends. The CDR3 has 17 residues. The germline V gene has CDR1 SGHNT and CDR2 YENEEA. The CDR3 coding sequence is TGTGCCAGCAGCGGCGGGGGCGCCCCCGAAAACTACTACGAGCAGTACTTC. Its protein product is CASSGGGAPENYYEQYF. The full variable domain, completed using reference TRBV11-3 and TRBJ2-7, is EAGVVQSPRYKIIEKKQPVAFWCNPISGHNTLYWYLQNLGQGPELLIRYENEEAVDDSQLPKDRFSAERLKGVDSTLKIQPAELGDSAVYLCASSGGGAPENYYEQYFGPGTRLTVT.

This clone was detected once. The CDR3 loop is CASSLSMVGTDTQYF. In nucleotides, the CDR3 is TGCGCCAGCAGCTTGTCGATGGTGGGCACAGATACGCAGTATTTT. This chain uses TRBV5-1 with TRBJ2-3; D unclear. The length of the CDR3 is 15 residues. The V end lost 1 base, the J end lost 1 base, and 10 bases lay between the germline ends. Germline-derived CDR1 and CDR2 are SGHRS and YFSETQ.

Only a few counts were recorded for this clone. J is TRBJ1-4 and V is TRBV18; tentatively, D is TRBD1 (5 bases). Germline CDR1 and CDR2: KGHSH and LQKENI. This CDR3 is built from 14 residues. The V gene lost 5 bases and the J gene lost 5 bases, with 12 bases spanning the gap. CDR3 amino acids: CASSNDSGNEKLFF. CDR3 DNA: TGTGCCAGCTCAAACGACAGTGGGAATGAAAAACTGTTTTTT.

The V and J genes are TRBV15 and TRBJ2-7; possible D gene TRBD2, 5 bases. The ends were cut back, 0 bases at V and 0 bases at J, with 12 bases in the middle. This CDR3 has 16 residues. Germline-derived CDR1 and CDR2 are LNHNV and YYDKDF (reference sequence). The CDR3 is CATSRDRRGASYEQYF. CDR3 DNA: TGTGCCACCAGCAGAGATCGCCGGGGAGCCTCCTACGAGCAGTACTTC.

The chain is built from TRBV30 and TRBJ2-1, with TRBD2 as a possible D gene (6 bases). The CDR3 contains 16 residues. V lost 0 bases, J lost 10 bases, and 22 bases lay in between. Germline V gene lookup returns CDR1 GTSNPN and CDR2 SVGIG (reference sequence). CDR3 sequence reads: CAWSVRLVGFLEEQFF. CDR3 bases: TGTGCCTGGAGTGTAAGACTAGTGGGTTTTCTGGAAGAGCAGTTCTTC.

This clone occurred once. V and J are TRBV27 and TRBJ2-7; D remains unclear. Germline V gene sequence: CDR1 MNHEY, CDR2 SMNVEV (reference sequence). The CDR3 covers 14 residues. V gave up 6 bases and J gave up 2 bases, with 14 bases separating them. The CDR3 spells CASRGGSRPYEQYF. Here the CDR3 DNA reads TGTGCCAGCAGGGGTGGGTCTAGGCCCTACGAGCAGTACTTC.

V and J are TRBV7-7 and TRBJ2-2; 7 bases are a match to TRBD2. Germline lookup yields CDR1 SSHAT and CDR2 FNYEAQ (reference sequence). CDR3 length: 14 amino acids. V lost 5 bases, J lost 7 bases, and 7 bases stayed unmatched. The CDR3 DNA is TGTGCCAGCAGCCCGGGACTATCGGTCGGGGAGCTGTTTTTT. Translation gives CASSPGLSVGELFF.

This chain uses TRBV7-2 with TRBJ1-2; the D is unclear. The ends were cut back, 5 bases at V and 7 bases at J, with 14 bases in the middle. The CDR3 length is 13 residues. Germline V CDR1 and CDR2: SGHTA, FQGNSA. The CDR3, as DNA: TGTGCCAGCAGCCCGATGACTGTAGGTGGCTACACCTTC. This encodes CASSPMTVGGYTF.

The gene calls are TRBV15 and TRBJ1-1; 8 nucleotides match TRBD1. This CDR3 contains 15 residues. Germline CDR1 reads LNHNV; CDR2 reads YYDKDF (reference sequence). The V gene end was trimmed by 6 bases and the J gene end by 3 bases; junction bases not matched to a gene: 9. CDR3 DNA: TGTGCCACCAGAACCCTCAGGGGGCAGGACACTGAAGCTTTCTTT. This translates into CATRTLRGQDTEAFF.

This rearrangement joins TRBV10-2 to TRBJ2-7; maybe TRBD2 (7 bases). This CDR3 has 12 residues. Trimming removed 7 bases at V and 4 bases at J, with 11 bases between. Germline loops: CDR1 WSHSY, CDR2 SAAADI. The CDR3 DNA follows: TGCGCCAGCAACGGGGGGCCTTACGAGCAGTACTTC. Protein product: CASNGGPYEQYF.

The rearrangement joins TRBV30 to TRBJ2-4, with 7 bases identical to TRBD1. V shed 5 bases and J 1 base; nucleotides not matched to a gene: 5. Per the germline V gene, CDR1 is GTSNPN and CDR2 is SVGIG (reference sequence). The CDR3 contains 14 residues. The CDR3: CAWGVQGAKNIQYF. CDR3 bases: TGTGCCTGGGGGGTACAGGGGGCCAAAAACATTCAGTACTTC.

The V gene is TRBV15, the J gene TRBJ2-1; D is perhaps TRBD1 (6 bases). V was trimmed by 1 base and J by 4 bases, leaving 14 bases between them. CDR3 length: 16 amino acids. CDR1 and CDR2 (germline): LNHNV, YYDKDF (reference sequence). Here the CDR3 DNA reads TGTGCCACCAGCAGAGGCCTCCGGGACACTTACAATGAGCAGTTCTTC. Encoded protein: CATSRGLRDTYNEQFF.

V is TRBV28 and J is TRBJ2-7, with TRBD2 matching over 8 bases. Germline V CDR1 and CDR2: MDHEN, SYDVKM. This CDR3 comprises 13 residues. V lost 6 bases to trimming and J lost 1 base; unmatched junction nucleotides: 2. CDR3 sequence: CASRGGRSYEQYF. CDR3 nucleotide sequence: TGTGCCAGCAGGGGCGGGAGGTCCTACGAGCAGTACTTC.

V is TRBV18 and J is TRBJ2-3; the match to TRBD2 covers 10 bases. In germline, CDR1 is KGHSH, CDR2 LQKENI. The CDR3 loop spans 15 amino acids. V trimming: 3 bases; J trimming: 2 bases; junction bases outside the gene matches: 2. The CDR3 DNA reads as TGTGCCAGCTCACCCCTAGCGGGAGCCACAGATACGCAGTATTTT. It encodes CASSPLAGATDTQYF.

This sequence joins TRBV11-3 and TRBJ2-4, with 7 bases matching TRBD2. Unmatched junction bases numbered 5, after V lost 0 bases and J lost 6 bases. The germline V gene encodes CDR1 SGHNT and CDR2 YENEEA. The CDR3 runs to 15 residues. The DNA of the CDR3 is TGTGCCAGCAGCTTAGAGAGGGCTAGCGGAAACATTCAGTACTTC. It translates to CASSLERASGNIQYF.

This rearrangement joins TRBV30 to TRBJ1-2; D remains unclear. The germline V and J ends were trimmed by 0 bases and 8 bases, with 7 bases remaining between them. The CDR3 runs to 11 residues. The germline V gene encodes CDR1 GTSNPN and CDR2 SVGIG (reference sequence). CDR3: CAWSVLGGYTF. The CDR3 region has the DNA TGTGCCTGGAGTGTACTGGGAGGCTACACCTTC.

The V call is TRBV10-3, the J call TRBJ1-1; D is possibly TRBD1 (5 bases). Germline V gene lookup returns CDR1 ENHRY and CDR2 SYGVKD. Trimming shortened V by 0 bases and J by 0 bases, and 8 bases separated the two germline ends. This CDR3 has 15 residues. The CDR3 reads CAISESVRVNTEAFF. CDR3 in DNA: TGTGCCATCAGTGAGTCAGTCAGGGTGAACACTGAAGCTTTCTTT.

The chain has TRBV6-8 and TRBJ2-2; tentative D call: TRBD2 (6 bases). The V and J ends lost 5 bases and 6 bases respectively, with 10 bases between them. CDR3 size: 13 residues. From germline, CDR1 is MNHGY and CDR2 SAAAGT. The CDR3 spells CASSQLAAGELFF. The CDR3 nucleotides are TGTGCCAGCAGTCAACTAGCTGCCGGGGAGCTGTTTTTT.

The chain uses TRBV5-1 and TRBJ1-6; TRBD1 agrees at 7 bases. The CDR3 has 15 amino acids. CDR1 is SGHRS, CDR2 YFSETQ, per germline. The V and J ends lost 0 bases and 6 bases, in that order; junction bases with no gene match: 3. CDR3 protein: CASSLGTGGNSPLHF. CDR3 nucleotides: TGCGCCAGCAGCTTGGGGACAGGCGGTAATTCACCCCTCCACTTT.

This clone was counted between two and nine times. The genes are TRBV14 and TRBJ2-7; 11 nucleotides agree with TRBD2. This CDR3 spans 15 amino acids. Germline lookup yields CDR1 SGHDN and CDR2 FVKESK. V lost 4 bases, J lost 5 bases, and 7 bases stayed unmatched. The CDR3 DNA reads TGTGCCAGCAGCCCCATAGCGGGAGGGCGGGACGAGCAGTACTTC. Translation gives CASSPIAGGRDEQYF.

The chain has TRBV6-8 and TRBJ2-7; 8 nucleotides agree with TRBD2. This CDR3 is 15 amino acids long. Germline CDR1 is MNHGY and CDR2 is SAAAGT. V lost 3 bases and J lost 3; bases outside the gene matches: 7. The CDR3 DNA follows: TGTGCCAGCAGTTATGAGGTAGCGGGAATCTACGAGCAGTACTTC. It specifies CASSYEVAGIYEQYF.

The chain employs TRBV19 and TRBJ2-1; the match to TRBD2 covers 9 bases. V lost 4 bases and J lost 9; bases outside the gene matches: 7. Germline assignment: CDR1 LNHDA and CDR2 SQIVND (reference sequence). The CDR3 loop spans 14 amino acids. The CDR3: CASSTPGLAIEQFF. The CDR3 nucleotides are TGTGCCAGTAGTACTCCGGGACTAGCTATTGAGCAGTTCTTC.